This passage covers 15 T cell receptor beta chains from one sample sequenced in a study of T cell repertoires in cytomegalovirus infection. From the reads, TCRdb called clonotypes with MiXCR, one entry per CDR3 protein. The sample records about 220,000 distinct CDR3 sequences, around 40% being singletons. Their antigen targets remain unknown. The sample in question was CD8+ T cells from cultured PBMCs, obtained from culture after CMV antigen stimulation. These receptors were collected from a human donor in good health (CMV status not recorded). Some clones in this sample may be carry-over from other donors' samples.

J is TRBJ2-1 and V is TRBV20-1, with D perhaps matching TRBD1 (5 bases). Germline V gene lookup returns CDR1 DFQATT and CDR2 SNEGSKA (reference sequence). CDR3 length: 15 residues. Deletions cut 0 bases from V and 0 bases from J, with 9 bases between. CDR3 sequence reads: CSARDRDSSYNEQFF. DNA of the CDR3: TGCAGTGCTAGAGACAGGGATAGCTCCTACAATGAGCAGTTCTTC.

This clonotype was observed a few times. The chain recombines TRBV2 with TRBJ1-1, with unresolved D. V lost 3 bases and J lost 11, with 7 bases in between. CDR3 length: 10 residues. Germline CDR1 SNHLY, CDR2 FYNNEI. CDR3 DNA: TGTGCCAGCAGTGATAAAATGGCTTTCTTT. It encodes CASSDKMAFF.

The J gene is TRBJ2-3, the V gene TRBV7-8; 9 bases align to TRBD1. CDR1 and CDR2 from the germline V gene are SGHVS and FQNEAQ. Losses at the gene ends were 9 bases for V and 5 bases for J; bases not matched to a gene: 12. The CDR3 runs 15 residues. The CDR3 DNA sequence: TGTGCCAGTCACCTAAGAGGACAGGGGAAAGATACGCAGTATTTT. This encodes CASHLRGQGKDTQYF.

The table lists this clonotype with many counts. The V gene is TRBV7-8, the J gene TRBJ2-5, with 9 bases fitting TRBD2. The CDR3 has 15 amino acids. Germline V gene lookup returns CDR1 SGHVS and CDR2 FQNEAQ. The junction had 5 bases not matched to a gene; V was cut back by 5 bases and J by 1 base. In nucleotides, the CDR3 is TGTGCCAGCAGCACCCTAGCGGGGCGCCAAGAGACCCAGTACTTC. Translated, it gives CASSTLAGRQETQYF.

This chain connects TRBV27 to TRBJ2-7; 9 bases are a match to TRBD1. Germline V gene lookup returns CDR1 MNHEY and CDR2 SMNVEV (reference sequence). With V trimmed by 5 bases and J by 6 bases, 14 bases remained unmatched. The CDR3 spans 16 residues. CDR3 nucleotides: TGTGCCAGCAGTCCATATTTGGGACAGGGCCTGGCCGAGCAGTACTTC. It specifies CASSPYLGQGLAEQYF.

The chain joins TRBV5-1 to TRBJ2-2; D might be TRBD2 (6 bases). The CDR3 has 12 amino acids. Germline V gene sequence: CDR1 SGHRS, CDR2 YFSETQ. The V and J ends lost 0 bases and 12 bases respectively, with 9 bases between them. The CDR3 DNA follows: TGCGCCAGCAGCTTGGGGCGGGAAAAGCTGTTTTTT. Amino acids: CASSLGREKLFF.

The gene calls are TRBV7-6 and TRBJ2-6, with D hard to call. The germline V gene encodes CDR1 SGHVS and CDR2 FNYEAQ. This CDR3 region has 20 residues. Trimming took off 1 base at V and 2 bases at J, with 21 bases between the two ends. The CDR3 loop reads CASSLDVIFSQDPGANVLTF. DNA for the CDR3: TGTGCCAGCAGCTTAGATGTGATTTTTAGTCAGGACCCTGGGGCCAACGTCCTGACTTTC.

The rearrangement joins TRBV7-9 to TRBJ2-7; D is ambiguous. V was clipped by 1 base and J by 6 bases, with 7 bases between them. The CDR3 runs to 12 residues. Germline V gene lookup returns CDR1 SEHNR and CDR2 FQNEAQ (reference sequence). CDR3 sequence: CASSLDMGEQYF. Here the CDR3 DNA reads TGTGCCAGCAGCTTAGATATGGGCGAGCAGTACTTC.

The chain combines TRBV24-1 with TRBJ1-6, with D hard to call. Trimming cost V 8 bases and J 0 bases, with 4 bases left between them. Germline CDR1 and CDR2: KGHDR and SFDVKD. The CDR3 is made up of 13 amino acids. The CDR3 nucleotides read TGTGCCACCACCGGCTCCTATAATTCACCCCTCCACTTT. This translates into CATTGSYNSPLHF.

This clonotype turned up a few times. This chain links TRBV7-6 with TRBJ2-5; 7 bases fit TRBD1. V shed 5 bases and J 3 bases; nucleotides not matched to a gene: 12. The CDR3 is 16 residues long. Germline V gene lookup returns CDR1 SGHVS and CDR2 FNYEAQ. CDR3 loop: CASSPISGDSEETQYF. The DNA for the CDR3 is TGTGCCAGCAGCCCCATAAGTGGGGACAGCGAAGAGACCCAGTACTTC.

There are many counts of this clonotype. This chain joins TRBV28 and TRBJ2-5, with 13 bases fitting TRBD2. Trimming at V came to 7 bases and at J to 4 bases, leaving 15 bases not matched to a gene. There are 18 residues in the CDR3. Germline CDR1 reads MDHEN; CDR2 reads SYDVKM. CDR3 in amino acids: CASTPPRTSGRIGETQYF. For the CDR3, the DNA is TGTGCCAGCACCCCCCCAAGGACTAGCGGGAGAATCGGAGAGACCCAGTACTTC.

The chain joins TRBV19 to TRBJ1-3; D unresolved. CDR3 length equals 13 residues. CDR1 and CDR2 from the germline V gene are LNHDA and SQIVND (reference sequence). The CDR3 here is CASAGQTPLTIYF. In DNA, the CDR3 is TGTGCGTCAGCCGGTCAAACACCCCTCACCATATATTTT.

The rearrangement uses TRBV7-2 and TRBJ2-1, with TRBD1 matching over 8 bases. Germline assignment: CDR1 SGHTA and CDR2 FQGNSA. CDR3 length: 17 residues. With V trimmed by 1 base and J by 8 bases, 13 bases remained unmatched. CDR3 DNA: TGTGCCAGCAGCTTAGTCTTTGGACAGGGCCCTATGGATGAGCAGTTCTTC. This codes for CASSLVFGQGPMDEQFF.

The V call is TRBV7-9, the J call TRBJ2-1; 11 bases line up with TRBD2. The length of the CDR3 is 15 residues. After removal of 5 bases from V and 7 bases from J, the junction contained 7 bases not matched to a gene. Per germline, CDR1 SEHNR and CDR2 FQNEAQ (reference sequence). The CDR3, as DNA: TGTGCCAGCAGCCCCCGGACTAGCGGGTGGAATGAGCAGTTCTTC. Translating gives CASSPRTSGWNEQFF.

This chain connects TRBV4-2 to TRBJ2-2; 8 nucleotides match TRBD2. The ends lost 1 base at V and 1 base at J; junction bases unmatched: 5. The CDR3 covers 17 residues. CDR1 is LGHNA and CDR2 is YNFKEQ in the germline V gene. The CDR3 coding sequence is TGTGCCAGCAGCCAAGGACTAGCGCAAAAGAACACCGGGGAGCTGTTTTTT. Translated: CASSQGLAQKNTGELFF.